The clone carrying this T cell receptor (beta chain) was found once. The entry originates in a study of CD8+ T cells in alopecia areata. Regarding treatment: oral pan-JAK inhibitor, 5-10 mg twice daily. Extraction and reverse transcription of RNA yielded cDNA as the sequencing template. Profiled with immunoSEQ multiplex PCR; TCRdb holds only in-frame clones, not every one. This table holds under 150,000 clones, 53% found once. Germline V gene data show CDR1 as SNHLY and CDR2 as FYNNEI. V trimming: 6 bases; J trimming: 1 base; junction bases outside the gene matches: 3. CDR3 length equals 14 residues. The material sequenced was CD4+ T cells sorted from blood, taken at week 4, from a patient treated with tofacitinib. The rearrangement joins TRBV2 to TRBJ1-2; 9 nucleotides line up with TRBD1. This clonotype was sampled from a human donor with alopecia areata. As DNA, the CDR3 is TGTGCCAGCAGGACAGGGGGGGTTAACTATGGCTACACCTTC. Amino acids: CASRTGGVNYGYTF. Full variable domain (outside the CDR3, taken from reference TRBV2 and TRBJ1-2): EPEVTQTPSHQVTQMGQEVILRCVPISNHLYFYWYRQILGQKVEFLVSFYNNEISEKSEIFDDQFSVERPDGSNFTLKIRSTKLEDSAMYFCASRTGGVNYGYTFGSGTRLTVV.